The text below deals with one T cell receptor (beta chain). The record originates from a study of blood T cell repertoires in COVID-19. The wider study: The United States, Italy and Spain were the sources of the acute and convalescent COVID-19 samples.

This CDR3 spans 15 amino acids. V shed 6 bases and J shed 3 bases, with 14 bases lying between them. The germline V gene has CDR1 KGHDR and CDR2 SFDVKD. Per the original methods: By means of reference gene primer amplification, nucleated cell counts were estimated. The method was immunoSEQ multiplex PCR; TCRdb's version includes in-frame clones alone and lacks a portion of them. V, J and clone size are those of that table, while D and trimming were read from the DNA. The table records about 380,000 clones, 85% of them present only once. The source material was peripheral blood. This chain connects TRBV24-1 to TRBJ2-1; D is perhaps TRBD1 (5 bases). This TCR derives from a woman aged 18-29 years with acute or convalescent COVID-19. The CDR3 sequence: CATSFSSGFYNEQFF. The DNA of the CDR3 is TGTGCCACCAGTTTTTCATCAGGGTTCTACAATGAGCAGTTCTTC.